The rows below give T cell receptor beta chains drawn from one sample of a study of blood T cells in healthy people across ages. In TCRdb, the 5' RACE reads were re-called with MiXCR into one record per CDR3 protein. The sample lists 1 million to 1.2 million distinct CDR3 sequences; around two fifths were seen once. Input material: blood. Receptors were obtained from a man younger than 35 in good health. Each CDR3 is given with its conserved first and last residue. D genes are given only for firm matches. Some rows have no size entry. The others give once, few or many, or a class for an expanded clone.

CDR3 protein	CDR3 DNA	D gene	J gene	clone size	V gene
CASTKPRGGHTDTQYF	TGTGCCAGCACAAAACCCCGCGGGGGGCACACAGATACGCAGTATTTT	TRBD2	TRBJ2-3	-	TRBV12-3/TRBV12-4
CASSLVGRENTGELFF	TGCGCCAGCAGCTTGGTAGGCAGGGAGAACACCGGGGAGCTGTTTTTT	-	TRBJ2-2	-	TRBV5-1
CASSQIVGASYEQYF	TGTGCCAGCAGCCAGATAGTAGGGGCCTCCTACGAGCAGTACTTC	-	TRBJ2-7	-	TRBV7-6
CASSQDGWAGEQYF	TGTGCCAGCAGCCAGGACGGATGGGCAGGCGAGCAGTACTTC	-	TRBJ2-7	few	TRBV9
CASSSGESGHSYGYTF	TGTGCCAGCAGTTCAGGGGAAAGTGGACACAGCTATGGCTACACCTTC	-	TRBJ1-2	-	TRBV6-5
CATFRTGTNTEAFF	TGTGCCACCTTCCGGACAGGGACGAACACTGAAGCTTTCTTT	TRBD1	TRBJ1-1	-	TRBV28
CSVRRDRDGYTF	TGCAGCGTTCGCAGGGATCGGGATGGCTACACCTTC	-	TRBJ1-2	-	TRBV29-1
CASQVDSSIYDEQFF	TGCGCCAGCCAAGTGGACAGCAGCATTTACGATGAGCAGTTCTTC	-	TRBJ2-1	-	TRBV4-3
CATSENGDYGYTF	TGTGCCACCAGTGAGAACGGCGACTATGGCTACACCTTC	-	TRBJ1-2	-	TRBV10-3
CASTEGGTGAYEQYF	TGTGCCAGCACCGAAGGTGGGACAGGAGCCTACGAGCAGTACTTC	TRBD1	TRBJ2-7	-	TRBV2
CASSEGTGGFEKLFF	TGCGCCAGCAGCGAAGGGACAGGGGGATTTGAAAAACTGTTTTTT	TRBD1	TRBJ1-4	many	TRBV4-1
CASSNRRVGEKLFF	TGCGCCAGCAGCAACCGAAGGGTGGGTGAAAAACTGTTTTTT	-	TRBJ1-4	-	TRBV5-1
CASSPRPAGKSYNEQFF	TGTGCCAGCAGCCCCCGGCCAGCGGGGAAATCCTACAATGAGCAGTTCTTC	TRBD2	TRBJ2-1	-	TRBV5-6
CASSLPYSGEKLFF	TGTGCCAGCAGTTTACCTTATTCAGGGGAGAAACTGTTTTTT	-	TRBJ1-4	-	TRBV12-3/TRBV12-4
CAIGSLPQETQYF	TGTGCCATCGGTTCCTTGCCTCAAGAGACCCAGTACTTC	-	TRBJ2-5	-	TRBV10-3
CASRPGVGGTEAFF	TGTGCCAGCAGACCAGGGGTAGGGGGCACTGAAGCTTTCTTT	-	TRBJ1-1	-	TRBV6-5
CASSVGSGAIYNGQFF	TGTGCCAGCAGCGTAGGCTCGGGGGCAATTTACAATGGGCAGTTCTTC	-	TRBJ2-1	-	TRBV9
CSVEDSGYTEAFF	TGCAGCGTTGAAGACTCGGGTTACACTGAAGCTTTCTTT	-	TRBJ1-1	-	TRBV29-1
CAISTKRGTYNEQFF	TGTGCCATCAGTACCAAGCGGGGAACCTACAATGAGCAGTTCTTC	TRBD2	TRBJ2-1	-	TRBV10-3
CASSGEGTGSTNEKLFF	TGTGCCAGCAGCGGGGAAGGAACAGGGTCTACTAATGAAAAACTGTTTTTT	-	TRBJ1-4	-	TRBV9
CASSDPGGDEAFF	TGTGCCAGCAGCGACCCGGGCGGAGACGAAGCTTTCTTT	-	TRBJ1-1	few	TRBV2
CASSQDWRQETQYF	TGTGCCAGCAGCCAAGATTGGCGCCAAGAGACCCAGTACTTC	-	TRBJ2-5	few	TRBV14
CASSLLRTGDNQPQHF	TGTGCCAGCAGTTTACTTCGGACAGGGGACAATCAGCCCCAGCATTTT	TRBD1	TRBJ1-5	-	TRBV12-3/TRBV12-4